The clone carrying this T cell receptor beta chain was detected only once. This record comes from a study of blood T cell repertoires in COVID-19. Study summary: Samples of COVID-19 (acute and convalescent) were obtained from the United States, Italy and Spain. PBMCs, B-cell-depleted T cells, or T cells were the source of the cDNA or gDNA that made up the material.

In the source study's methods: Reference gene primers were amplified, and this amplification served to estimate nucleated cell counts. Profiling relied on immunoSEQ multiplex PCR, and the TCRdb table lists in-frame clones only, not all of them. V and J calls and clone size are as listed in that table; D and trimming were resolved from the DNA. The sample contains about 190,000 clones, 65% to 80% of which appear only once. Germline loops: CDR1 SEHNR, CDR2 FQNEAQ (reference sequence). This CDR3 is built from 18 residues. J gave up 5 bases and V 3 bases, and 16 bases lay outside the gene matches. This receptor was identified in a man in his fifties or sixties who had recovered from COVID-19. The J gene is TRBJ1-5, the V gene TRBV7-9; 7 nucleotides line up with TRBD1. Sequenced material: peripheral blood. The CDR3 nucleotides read TGTGCCAGCAGCTTGAATCGTAGGGGGCGGCAGGGCGATCAGCCCCAGCATTTT. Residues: CASSLNRRGRQGDQPQHF.